This T cell receptor beta chain stems from a study of T-cell memory formation after mild COVID-19. TCRdb re-called the 5' RACE reads through MiXCR, storing one row per CDR3 protein. The sample has approximately 110,000 distinct CDR3 sequences; roughly 20% are singletons. In germline, CDR1 is MGHRA, CDR2 YSYEKL. V was cut by 3 bases and J by 10 bases, with 15 bases left in between. This CDR3 contains 13 residues. Material: PBMCs or a T cell subset sorted from them (not recorded which). The genes are TRBV4-1 and TRBJ1-1; tentatively, D is TRBD1 (5 bases). The TCR sequence derives from a man between 18 and 29 years old who had mild COVID-19 (a few samples of this study predate the infection). Cell type and time point are not known. CDR3 protein: CASSQGEWLLAFF. In DNA, the CDR3 is TGCGCCAGCAGCCAGGGGGAGTGGCTTCTAGCTTTCTTT.